This passage covers 27 T cell receptor beta chains from one sample sequenced in a study of cytomegalovirus exposure and HLA in healthy donors. Clones were sequenced by immunoSEQ multiplex PCR, and TCRdb holds only the in-frame ones, with some missing. The sample has about 69,000 clones, about 94% seen once. What was sequenced was PBMCs. The receptors were sampled from a young woman in good health and CMV-seronegative.

This chain uses TRBV5-1 with TRBJ1-1; the match to TRBD1 covers 8 bases. CDR1 is SGHRS, CDR2 YFSETQ, per germline. The trim removed 4 bases at V and 3 bases at J, leaving 5 bases unmatched. The length of the CDR3 is 14 residues. The CDR3 reads CASSKGQADTEAFF. The DNA for the CDR3 is TGCGCCAGCAGCAAGGGACAGGCGGACACTGAAGCTTTCTTT.

The V and J genes are TRBV14 and TRBJ2-3, with 10 nucleotides matching TRBD2. With V trimmed by 3 bases and J by 3 bases, 0 bases remained unmatched. This CDR3 has 14 amino acids. CDR1 and CDR2 (germline): SGHDN, FVKESK. Here the CDR3 reads CASSQGLATDTQYF. The CDR3 DNA is TGTGCCAGCAGCCAGGGACTAGCGACAGATACGCAGTATTTT.

The rearrangement joins TRBV15 to TRBJ2-3; no firm D call. This CDR3 contains 12 residues. V was cut by 5 bases and J by 2 bases, with 5 bases left in between. Germline values: CDR1 LNHNV, CDR2 YYDKDF (reference sequence). This chain's CDR3 is CATSAVTDTQYF. The CDR3 bases are TGTGCCACCAGCGCAGTCACAGATACGCAGTATTTT.

The chain links TRBV21-1 to TRBJ1-6; the D segment call TRBD1 is taken from the table without a DNA check. TRBV21-1 is annotated as a pseudogene. The CDR3 totals 18 residues. The CDR3 DNA sequence: TGTGCCAGCAGCAAAACGGGAGGCAGGGGGCTGAGGAATTCACCCCTCCACTTT. This encodes CASSKTGGRGLRNSPLHF.

The chain uses TRBV27 and TRBJ2-1, with 8 bases that match TRBD2. Per germline, CDR1 MNHEY and CDR2 SMNVEV (reference sequence). The length of the CDR3 is 17 residues. The V gene end was trimmed by 0 bases and the J gene end by 2 bases; junction bases not matched to a gene: 6. Here the CDR3 DNA reads TGTGCCAGCAGTTTATCGTTTGGTAGCGGGGCCTACAATGAGCAGTTCTTC. Its protein is CASSLSFGSGAYNEQFF.

The rearrangement links TRBV10-3 to TRBJ2-1; 7 nucleotides match TRBD2. The CDR3 spans 16 residues. Per the germline V gene, CDR1 is ENHRY and CDR2 is SYGVKD. The V segment lost 2 bases and the J segment 2 bases; nucleotides outside the gene matches: 6. CDR3 region: CAISEVGGGPYNEQFF. The CDR3 nucleotides are TGTGCCATCAGTGAGGTTGGCGGGGGACCCTACAATGAGCAGTTCTTC.

V is TRBV30 and J is TRBJ2-2; 10 nucleotides align to TRBD1. V was pared by 8 bases and J by 5 bases, with 5 bases of the junction left unmatched. From germline, CDR1 is GTSNPN and CDR2 SVGIG (reference sequence). The CDR3 covers 13 residues. In DNA form, the CDR3 reads TGTGCCGGGGACAGGGGACGGACCGGGGAGCTGTTTTTT. It encodes CAGDRGRTGELFF.

The chain has TRBV28 and TRBJ2-7; the match to TRBD1 covers 9 bases. Germline V gene lookup returns CDR1 MDHEN and CDR2 SYDVKM. V was pared by 3 bases and J by 3 bases, with 3 bases of the junction left unmatched. There are 14 residues in the CDR3. The CDR3 spells CASSLRQGGYEQYF. The CDR3 coding sequence is TGTGCCAGCAGTTTGAGACAGGGGGGCTACGAGCAGTACTTC.

The V and J genes are TRBV29-1 and TRBJ2-2; 10 nucleotides align to TRBD2. V shed 7 bases, J shed 1 base, and the junction held 12 bases outside the gene matches. Looked up from germline, CDR1 is SQVTM and CDR2 is ANQGSEA. The CDR3 spans 17 residues. The CDR3 DNA is TGCAGCGCCAAGCGACTAGCGGGTGGGGGGAACACCGGGGAGCTGTTTTTT. It encodes CSAKRLAGGGNTGELFF.

The V call is TRBV10-3, the J call TRBJ2-6; TRBD2 aligns across 7 bases. Unmatched junction bases numbered 2, after V lost 0 bases and J lost 0 bases. CDR3 size: 17 residues. Per germline, CDR1 ENHRY and CDR2 SYGVKD. CDR3 DNA: TGTGCCATCAGTGAGTCGCCTAGCGGCTCTGGGGCCAACGTCCTGACTTTC. This sequence encodes CAISESPSGSGANVLTF.

The chain is built from TRBV7-9 and TRBJ2-7; D is undetermined. CDR3 length: 12 amino acids. Trimming pared 2 bases from V and 3 bases from J, leaving 5 bases between. The germline gives CDR1 SEHNR, CDR2 FQNEAQ (reference sequence). The CDR3: CASSLNGYEQYF. For the CDR3, the DNA is TGTGCCAGCAGCTTAAACGGCTACGAGCAGTACTTC.

The CDR3 reads CATGTALNQPQHF. The CDR3 DNA sequence: TGTGCCACCGGGACAGCTCTCAATCAGCCCCAGCATTTT. J is TRBJ1-5 and V is TRBV27, with 7 positions matching TRBD1. CDR3 length: 13 residues. Germline V gene sequence: CDR1 MNHEY, CDR2 SMNVEV (reference sequence). V lost 10 bases and J lost 3; bases outside the gene matches: 6.

This clone has just one count. The V gene is TRBV7-2, the J gene TRBJ2-4; 7 positions match TRBD1. The V gene's germline CDR1 is SGHTA and CDR2 FQGNSA. CDR3 length equals 17 residues. The V gene end was trimmed by 1 base and the J gene end by 1 base; junction bases not matched to a gene: 7. The CDR3: CASSLVLGRGAKNIQYF. The CDR3 nucleotides are TGTGCCAGCAGCTTAGTATTAGGCAGGGGGGCCAAAAACATTCAGTACTTC.

The chain has TRBV4-2 and TRBJ1-1; D might be TRBD1 (5 bases). This CDR3 contains 14 residues. Trimming stripped 1 base from V and 5 bases from J, with 11 bases between. CDR1 LGHNA and CDR2 YNFKEQ come from the germline V gene. CDR3: CASSQVRGGTEAFF. The CDR3 DNA sequence: TGTGCCAGCAGCCAAGTTCGGGGGGGGACTGAAGCTTTCTTT.

In its sample, this clone was seen once. The chain couples TRBV11-3 to TRBJ2-3; 8 bases line up with TRBD1. Trimming took 5 bases from V and 3 from J; bases not matched to a gene: 7. CDR1 SGHNT and CDR2 YENEEA come from the germline V gene. The CDR3 length is 15 residues. CDR3 region: CASSQGAGRTDTQYF. CDR3 DNA sequence: TGTGCCAGCAGCCAGGGGGCAGGGCGAACAGATACGCAGTATTTT.

The J gene is TRBJ1-4, the V gene TRBV30, with 7 bases identical to TRBD1. This CDR3 spans 14 amino acids. Germline CDR1 and CDR2: GTSNPN and SVGIG (reference sequence). With 0 bases clipped from V and 7 bases from J, the junction kept 5 bases outside the gene matches. The CDR3 here is CAWSVPAGGEKLFF. The CDR3 DNA reads as TGTGCCTGGAGTGTACCGGCAGGGGGTGAAAAACTGTTTTTT.

This clone was detected a few times. The chain has TRBV29-1 and TRBJ2-7; weak D call: TRBD1 (5 bases). Germline CDR1 and CDR2: SQVTM and ANQGSEA. Trimming removed 7 bases from V and 2 bases from J, with 18 bases in between. The CDR3 runs 14 residues. This chain's CDR3 is CSAVGEHATYEQYF. Here the CDR3 DNA reads TGCAGCGCTGTAGGGGAACACGCGACCTACGAGCAGTACTTC.

V and J are TRBV7-9 and TRBJ2-5; 10 bases align to TRBD1. V was clipped by 3 bases and J by 5 bases; unmatched bases: 6. CDR3 size: 15 residues. CDR1 and CDR2 from the germline V gene are SEHNR and FQNEAQ (reference sequence). CDR3 nucleotide sequence: TGTGCCAGCAGCTTCCGACAGGGGGCGGGGGAGACCCAGTACTTC. Translating gives CASSFRQGAGETQYF.

The chain links TRBV2 to TRBJ2-7; D gene uncertain. The CDR3 length is 14 residues. V lost 4 bases and J 2 bases, leaving 12 bases between the germline ends. Germline CDR1 reads SNHLY; CDR2 reads FYNNEI. CDR3 nucleotides: TGTGCCAGCAGTGTTGCTAGATCCACCTACGAGCAGTACTTC. It encodes CASSVARSTYEQYF. The variable domain in full, completed from reference TRBV2 and TRBJ2-7, reads EPEVTQTPSHQVTQMGQEVILRCVPISNHLYFYWYRQILGQKVEFLVSFYNNEISEKSEIFDDQFSVERPDGSNFTLKIRSTKLEDSAMYFCASSVARSTYEQYFGPGTRLTVT.

The chain employs TRBV9 and TRBJ2-3, with D possibly being TRBD1 (6 bases). This CDR3 is 14 amino acids long. With 3 bases removed from V and 1 base from J, the gap between germline ends came to 9 bases. Germline CDR1 SGDLS, CDR2 YYNGEE. As DNA, the CDR3 is TGTGCCAGCAGCGGGGGGCTCCGCACAGATACGCAGTATTTT. It specifies CASSGGLRTDTQYF.

This chain joins TRBV6-1 and TRBJ2-2; possibly TRBD1 for D (5 bases). V lost 5 bases and J lost 13, with 20 bases in between. The germline V gene encodes CDR1 MNHNS and CDR2 SASEGT. The CDR3 consists of 14 residues. CDR3 in DNA: TGTGCCAGCAGTACCTCACGTGGGGATAGGGGGCTGTTTTTT. Translating it yields CASSTSRGDRGLFF.

The chain has TRBV4-2 and TRBJ2-1, with 7 positions matching TRBD1. The CDR3 extends over 14 amino acids. Germline V gene sequence: CDR1 LGHNA, CDR2 YNFKEQ. J gave up 5 bases and V 3 bases, and 4 bases lay outside the gene matches. CDR3 DNA sequence: TGTGCCAGCAGCCACCGGACAGGCGACAATGAGCAGTTCTTC. This codes for CASSHRTGDNEQFF.

The rearrangement links TRBV9 to TRBJ2-1; 9 bases are a match to TRBD2. Trimming at V came to 0 bases and at J to 3 bases, leaving 7 bases not matched to a gene. Germline CDR1 and CDR2: SGDLS and YYNGEE. The CDR3 is made up of 17 amino acids. Here the CDR3 reads CASSVDPSGMIYNEQFF. The CDR3 nucleotides are TGTGCCAGCAGCGTAGACCCTAGCGGGATGATCTACAATGAGCAGTTCTTC.

CDR3: CASSRGDLYEQYF. DNA for the CDR3: TGTGCCAGCAGCCGGGGGGACCTCTACGAGCAGTACTTC. The chain uses TRBV13 and TRBJ2-7; 7 nucleotides align to TRBD2. The V and J ends lost 5 bases and 3 bases, in that order; junction bases with no gene match: 4. CDR1 and CDR2 (germline): PRHDT, FYEKMQ (reference sequence). The CDR3 extends over 13 amino acids.

V usage is TRBV28 and J usage is TRBJ2-3, with a possible D match to TRBD2 (5 bases). Looked up from germline, CDR1 is MDHEN and CDR2 is SYDVKM. This CDR3 comprises 16 residues. The ends were cut back, 3 bases at V and 6 bases at J, with 19 bases in the middle. The CDR3 is CASSFVRTSEADTQYF. CDR3 in DNA: TGTGCCAGCAGTTTTGTCCGGACTTCGGAGGCTGATACGCAGTATTTT.

V usage is TRBV5-6 and J usage is TRBJ2-3, with D hard to call. Trimming took off 2 bases at V and 5 bases at J, with 6 bases between the two ends. The CDR3 covers 12 residues. The germline V gene has CDR1 SGHDT and CDR2 YYEEEE. The CDR3 DNA is TGTGCCAGCAGCTTTATAGAAGATACGCAGTATTTT. This gives the protein CASSFIEDTQYF.

The V gene is TRBV7-2, the J gene TRBJ2-1; 11 bases are shared with TRBD2. Losses at the gene ends were 0 bases for V and 7 bases for J; bases not matched to a gene: 8. The CDR3 totals 17 residues. The germline CDR1 and CDR2 sequences are SGHTA and FQGNSA. In DNA form, the CDR3 reads TGTGCCAGCAGCTTAGCGCTTTTAGCGGGGGGGTCGAATGAGCAGTTCTTC. It specifies CASSLALLAGGSNEQFF.